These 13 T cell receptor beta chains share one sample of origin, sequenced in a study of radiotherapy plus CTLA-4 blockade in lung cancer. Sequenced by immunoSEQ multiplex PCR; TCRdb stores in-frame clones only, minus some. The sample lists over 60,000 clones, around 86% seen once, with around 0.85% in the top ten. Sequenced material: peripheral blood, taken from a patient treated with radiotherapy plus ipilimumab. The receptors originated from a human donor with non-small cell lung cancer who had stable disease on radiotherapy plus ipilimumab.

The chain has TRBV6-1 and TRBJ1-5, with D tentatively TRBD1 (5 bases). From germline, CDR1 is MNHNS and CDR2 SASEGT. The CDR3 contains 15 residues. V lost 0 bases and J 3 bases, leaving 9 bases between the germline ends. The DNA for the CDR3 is TGTGCCAGCAGTGAAGCAATAGGGGACAATCAGCCCCAGCATTTT. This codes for CASSEAIGDNQPQHF.

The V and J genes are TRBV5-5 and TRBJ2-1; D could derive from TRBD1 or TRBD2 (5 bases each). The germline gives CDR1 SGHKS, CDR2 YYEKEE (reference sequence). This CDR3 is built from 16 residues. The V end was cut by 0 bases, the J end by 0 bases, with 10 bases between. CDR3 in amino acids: CASSLVGTNSYNEQFF. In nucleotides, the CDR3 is TGTGCCAGCAGCTTGGTGGGGACGAACTCCTACAATGAGCAGTTCTTC.

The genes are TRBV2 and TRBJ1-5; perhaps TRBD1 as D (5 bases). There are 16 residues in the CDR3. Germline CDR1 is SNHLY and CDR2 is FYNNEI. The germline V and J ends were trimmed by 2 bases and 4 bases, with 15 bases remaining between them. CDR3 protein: CASSEYGGAINQPQHF. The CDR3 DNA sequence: TGTGCCAGCAGTGAATATGGAGGGGCGATAAATCAGCCCCAGCATTTT.

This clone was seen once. The CDR3 sequence is CASSEAHRGVRFPEAFF. The CDR3 bases are TGTGCCAGCAGTGAAGCCCACCGGGGCGTCCGGTTCCCTGAAGCTTTCTTT. This chain joins TRBV6-1 and TRBJ1-1; weak D call: TRBD1 (5 bases). Germline V gene sequence: CDR1 MNHNS, CDR2 SASEGT. The CDR3 length is 17 residues. V was cut by 0 bases and J by 6 bases, with 20 bases left in between.

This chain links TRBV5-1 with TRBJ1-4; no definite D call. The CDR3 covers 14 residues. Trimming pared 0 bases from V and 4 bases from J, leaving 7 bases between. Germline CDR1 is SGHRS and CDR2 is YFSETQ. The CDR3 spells CASSLGAINEKLFF. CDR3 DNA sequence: TGCGCCAGCAGCTTGGGGGCCATTAATGAAAAACTGTTTTTT.

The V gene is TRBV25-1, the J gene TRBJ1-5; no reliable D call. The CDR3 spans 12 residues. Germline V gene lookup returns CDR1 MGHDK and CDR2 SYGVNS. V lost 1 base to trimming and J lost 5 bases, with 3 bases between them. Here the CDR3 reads CASSESDQPQHF. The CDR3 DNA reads TGTGCCAGCAGTGAATCGGATCAGCCCCAGCATTTT.

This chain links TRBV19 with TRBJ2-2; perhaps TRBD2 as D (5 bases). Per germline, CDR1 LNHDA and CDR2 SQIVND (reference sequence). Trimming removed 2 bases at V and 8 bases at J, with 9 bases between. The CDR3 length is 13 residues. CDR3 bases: TGTGCCAGTAGTATAACTCGAGGGGGGGAGCTGTTTTTT. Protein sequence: CASSITRGGELFF.

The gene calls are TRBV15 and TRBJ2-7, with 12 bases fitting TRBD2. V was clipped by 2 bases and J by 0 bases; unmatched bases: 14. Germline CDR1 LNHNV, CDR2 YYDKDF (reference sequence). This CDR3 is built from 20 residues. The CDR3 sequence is CATSRSPGLAGSLSSYEQYF. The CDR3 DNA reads TGTGCCACCAGCAGATCACCGGGACTAGCGGGTTCCTTGAGCTCCTACGAGCAGTACTTC.

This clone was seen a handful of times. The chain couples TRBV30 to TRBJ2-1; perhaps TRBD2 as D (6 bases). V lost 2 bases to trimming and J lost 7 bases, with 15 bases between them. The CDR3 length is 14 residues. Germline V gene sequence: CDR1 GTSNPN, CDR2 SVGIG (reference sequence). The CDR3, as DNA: TGTGCCTGGAGTTCGGGGGAGAGGGATAATGAGCAGTTCTTC. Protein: CAWSSGERDNEQFF.

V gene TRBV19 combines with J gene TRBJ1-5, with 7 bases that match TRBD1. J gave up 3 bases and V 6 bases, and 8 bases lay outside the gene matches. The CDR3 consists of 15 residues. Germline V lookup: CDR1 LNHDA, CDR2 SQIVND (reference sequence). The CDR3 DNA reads TGTGCCAGTAGCTTGCAGGGGGGTTTCAATCAGCCCCAGCATTTT. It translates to CASSLQGGFNQPQHF.

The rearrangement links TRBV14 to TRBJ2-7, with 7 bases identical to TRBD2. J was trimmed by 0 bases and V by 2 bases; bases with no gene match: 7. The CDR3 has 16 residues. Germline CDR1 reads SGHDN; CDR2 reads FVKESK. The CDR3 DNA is TGTGCCAGCAGCCAAATGCTCGGGGGGTTCTCCTACGAGCAGTACTTC. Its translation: CASSQMLGGFSYEQYF.

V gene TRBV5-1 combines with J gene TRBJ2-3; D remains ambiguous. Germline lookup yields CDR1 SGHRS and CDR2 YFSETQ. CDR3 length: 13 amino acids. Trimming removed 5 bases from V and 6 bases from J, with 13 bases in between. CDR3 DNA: TGCGCCAGCAGGTTAACGGGTCCGGATACGCAGTATTTT. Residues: CASRLTGPDTQYF.

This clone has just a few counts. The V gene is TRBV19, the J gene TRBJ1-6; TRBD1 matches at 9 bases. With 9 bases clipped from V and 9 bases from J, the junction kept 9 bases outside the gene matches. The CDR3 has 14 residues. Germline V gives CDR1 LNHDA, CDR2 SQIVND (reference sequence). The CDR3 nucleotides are TGTGCCAGCCTGGACAGGGGTAGCTCTTCACCCCTCCACTTT. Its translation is CASLDRGSSSPLHF.